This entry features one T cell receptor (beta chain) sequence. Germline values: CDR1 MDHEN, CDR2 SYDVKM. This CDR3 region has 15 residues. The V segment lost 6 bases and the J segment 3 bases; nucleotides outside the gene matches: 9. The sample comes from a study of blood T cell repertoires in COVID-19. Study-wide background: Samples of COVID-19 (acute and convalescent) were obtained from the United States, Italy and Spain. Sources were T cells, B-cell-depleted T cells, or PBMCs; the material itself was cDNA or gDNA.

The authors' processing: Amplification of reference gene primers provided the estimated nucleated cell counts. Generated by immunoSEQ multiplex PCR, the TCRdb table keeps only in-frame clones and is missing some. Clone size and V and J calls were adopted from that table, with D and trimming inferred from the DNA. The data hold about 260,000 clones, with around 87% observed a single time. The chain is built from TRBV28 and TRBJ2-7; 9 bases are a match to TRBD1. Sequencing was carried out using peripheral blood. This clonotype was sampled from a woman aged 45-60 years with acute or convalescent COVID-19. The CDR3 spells CASSPEPGQGYEQYF. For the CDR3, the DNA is TGTGCCAGCAGCCCTGAACCGGGACAGGGCTACGAGCAGTACTTC.